This TCR beta chain was found in a study of T cells in Graves' hyperthyroidism and ophthalmopathy. RNA transcripts provided the source from which TCR beta CDR3 regions were amplified. HTBI primers drove first-round RT-PCR of the TCR CDR3. TCRdb itself ran the multiplex PCR reads through MiXCR, one entry per CDR3 protein. The sample gives 530,000 or so distinct CDR3 sequences, roughly 15% of which show up once; under 20% is in the top ten. The sample holds a few counts of this clonotype. Its antigen is currently unknown. Study-level findings and limits: Blood samples included most of the expanded thyroid clonotypes exceeding 0.001.

CDR1 is LNHDA, CDR2 SQIVND, per germline (reference sequence). V was pared by 6 bases and J by 0 bases, with 16 bases between. The CDR3 is 16 residues long. Duration under 3 months, a NOSPECS grade of at least 4, and a Clinical Activity Score of at least 3 characterized the ophthalmopathy patients. This TCR derives from a woman between 18 and 29 years old with Graves' ophthalmopathy. The sequenced sample was blood. The V gene is TRBV19, the J gene TRBJ2-3, with D tentatively TRBD2 (6 bases). CDR3 sequence: CASRRTGASSTDTQYF. In DNA, the CDR3 is TGTGCCAGTAGACGTACGGGAGCTTCTAGCACAGATACGCAGTATTTT.